These 29 T cell receptor beta chains were sequenced from one sample in a study of T cells after yellow fever vaccination. TCRdb called the 5' RACE reads again in MiXCR, with one record for every CDR3 protein. Counted here are 100,000 to 150,000 distinct CDR3 sequences, 7.4% occurring once; the ten biggest clones make up approximately 2.7%. The sequences come from CD4+ T cells sorted from PBMCs, collected 9 to 10 days after the first yellow fever vaccination. Every receptor here comes from a man aged 18-30 years who received the YFV17D yellow fever vaccine.

This clonotype was seen many times. V is TRBV12-3 or TRBV12-4 and J is TRBJ2-7; 9 bases fit TRBD2. The trim removed 4 bases at V and 2 bases at J, leaving 9 bases unmatched. There are 16 residues in the CDR3. CDR3 sequence reads: CASSSRLAGGPYEQYF. CDR3 in DNA: TGTGCCAGCAGTTCCAGGCTGGCGGGGGGGCCCTACGAGCAGTACTTC.

This clonotype was counted many times. V is TRBV3-1 and J is TRBJ2-5; the D is unclear. Trimming cost V 0 bases and J 4 bases, with 3 bases left between them. The CDR3 sequence is 12 residues long. The germline V gene has CDR1 LGHDT and CDR2 YNNKEL (reference sequence). The CDR3 DNA is TGTGCCAGCAGCCAAGATCGAGAGACCCAGTACTTC. Protein: CASSQDRETQYF.

In its sample, this clonotype was seen many times. Here the CDR3 reads CASSLARRGANTEAFF. CDR3 DNA sequence: TGTGCCAGCAGCTTAGCAAGGCGGGGGGCAAACACTGAAGCTTTCTTT. The chain couples TRBV7-2 to TRBJ1-1, with a tentative D call TRBD1 (6 bases). Trimming pared 0 bases from V and 2 bases from J, leaving 13 bases between. The CDR3 loop spans 16 amino acids. Germline V gene lookup returns CDR1 SGHTA and CDR2 FQGNSA.

With respect to this clonotype: Just one base apart from a much larger clone, this may be a read error. CDR3 nucleotides: TGCAGCGTTGAAGGGGACGTCCGTGGGTACTTC. Translating gives CSVEGDVRGYF. The chain joins TRBV29-1 to TRBJ2-7; either TRBD1 or TRBD2 may fit D (5 bases each). Germline CDR1 and CDR2: SQVTM and ANQGSEA. The CDR3 is 11 residues long. Trimming pared 1 base from V and 12 bases from J, leaving 13 bases between.

Many counts were recorded for this clonotype. The genes are TRBV5-1 and TRBJ2-7; 7 positions match TRBD2. Germline V gene data show CDR1 as SGHRS and CDR2 as YFSETQ. After removal of 4 bases from V and 0 bases from J, the junction contained 1 base not matched to a gene. The CDR3 spans 13 residues. The CDR3 here is CASSTGGSYEQYF. In DNA, the CDR3 is TGCGCCAGCAGCACGGGGGGCTCCTACGAGCAGTACTTC.

This clonotype was found many times. The rearrangement uses TRBV7-2 and TRBJ1-1; D gene unclear. Trimming stripped 4 bases from V and 12 bases from J, with 18 bases between. Germline V lookup: CDR1 SGHTA, CDR2 FQGNSA. CDR3 length: 13 amino acids. The CDR3 here is CASSSAEGVDSFF. DNA of the CDR3: TGTGCCAGCAGCTCAGCCGAGGGTGTGGACTCTTTCTTT.

The table lists this clonotype with many counts. The gene calls are TRBV2 and TRBJ2-7, with 8 bases identical to TRBD1. The CDR3 spans 15 residues. Trimming took 1 base from V and 6 from J; bases not matched to a gene: 8. Germline-derived CDR1 and CDR2 are SNHLY and FYNNEI. The CDR3 protein is CASSEVAQGGGEQYF. The DNA for the CDR3 is TGTGCCAGCAGTGAAGTAGCACAGGGGGGTGGCGAGCAGTACTTC.

This clonotype was recorded a few times. The chain links TRBV7-2 to TRBJ1-4; a weak D match, TRBD1 (6 bases). Per the germline V gene, CDR1 is SGHTA and CDR2 is FQGNSA. The CDR3 is 15 residues long. Trimming took 3 bases from V and 8 from J, leaving 16 bases between them. The CDR3: CASSFYTGLGEKLFF. CDR3 in DNA: TGTGCCAGCAGCTTTTATACAGGGTTGGGAGAAAAACTGTTTTTT.

Ten or more counts support this clonotype. The gene calls are TRBV7-2 and TRBJ2-5; no firm D call. This CDR3 is built from 13 residues. Germline V gene sequence: CDR1 SGHTA, CDR2 FQGNSA. V shed 0 bases and J shed 5 bases, with 7 bases lying between them. The DNA for the CDR3 is TGTGCCAGCAGCTTAGCAATTTCGGAGACCCAGTACTTC. Protein product: CASSLAISETQYF.

This clonotype was counted at least ten times. CDR3 DNA sequence: TGTGCCATCAGCCCTCCCAACACAGATACGCAGTATTTT. This gives the protein CAISPPNTDTQYF. The chain links TRBV10-3 to TRBJ2-3; D remains ambiguous. The CDR3 contains 13 residues. Deletions cut 6 bases from V and 2 bases from J, with 9 bases between. CDR1 is ENHRY and CDR2 is SYGVKD in the germline V gene.

At least ten counts were recorded for this clonotype. The genes are TRBV3-1 and TRBJ2-1; 12 nucleotides match TRBD2. V was pared by 3 bases and J by 10 bases, with 10 bases of the junction left unmatched. Germline CDR1 and CDR2: LGHDT and YNNKEL (reference sequence). The CDR3 is 16 residues long. The CDR3 nucleotides read TGTGCCAGCAGCCACCTTTCGGGACTAGCGGGTGGAGAGCAGTTCTTC. Residues: CASSHLSGLAGGEQFF.

This clonotype was picked up many times. This chain uses TRBV7-2 with TRBJ2-7, with D perhaps matching TRBD1 (6 bases). This CDR3 region has 14 residues. The V gene's germline CDR1 is SGHTA and CDR2 FQGNSA. Deletions cut 4 bases from V and 5 bases from J, with 15 bases between. The CDR3 reads CASSYEQGRDEQYF. Written as DNA, the CDR3 is TGTGCCAGCAGCTACGAACAGGGAAGAGACGAGCAGTACTTC.

This clonotype was detected many times. The rearrangement uses TRBV5-4 and TRBJ2-3; 12 bases line up with TRBD2. CDR1 is SGHNT, CDR2 YYREEE, per germline (reference sequence). The CDR3 totals 16 residues. The junction had 4 bases not matched to a gene; V was cut back by 5 bases and J by 0 bases. This CDR3 reads CASRDGTSGSTDTQYF. In nucleotides, the CDR3 is TGTGCCAGCAGAGATGGGACTAGCGGGAGCACAGATACGCAGTATTTT. Full variable domain (remainder filled in from reference TRBV5-4 and TRBJ2-3): ETGVTQSPTHLIKTRGQQVTLRCSSQSGHNTVSWYQQALGQGPQFIFQYYREEENGRGNFPPRFSGLQFPNYSSELNVNALELDDSALYLCASRDGTSGSTDTQYFGPGTRLTVL.

This clonotype was detected many times. This chain joins TRBV7-2 and TRBJ2-7, with D possibly matching TRBD1 (5 bases). The length of the CDR3 is 14 residues. The V gene lost 6 bases and the J gene lost 2 bases, with 14 bases spanning the gap. The germline CDR1 and CDR2 sequences are SGHTA and FQGNSA. The CDR3 region has the DNA TGTGCCAGCAGAAAGGCAGGGTTCACCTACGAGCAGTACTTC. Translating it yields CASRKAGFTYEQYF.

This clonotype was counted at least ten times. The J gene is TRBJ2-7, the V gene TRBV11-2, with D perhaps being TRBD1 or TRBD2 (5 bases each). The CDR3 sequence is 14 residues long. CDR1 is SGHAT and CDR2 is FQNNGV in the germline V gene. Trimming stripped 3 bases from V and 7 bases from J, with 16 bases between. CDR3 nucleotides: TGTGCCAGCAGCTTTGGGGGTTACGGGCTTGAGCAGTACTTC. Translated, it gives CASSFGGYGLEQYF.

As concerns this clonotype: This may arise from a read error, as a much more abundant clone is one base away. The gene calls are TRBV24-1 and TRBJ2-1; 12 positions agree with TRBD2. This CDR3 region has 14 residues. J was trimmed by 8 bases and V by 6 bases; bases with no gene match: 4. Germline lookup yields CDR1 KGHDR and CDR2 SFDVKD. This CDR3 reads CATSSSGRDDEQFF. CDR3 DNA sequence: TGTGCCACCAGTTCTAGCGGGAGGGACGATGAGCAGTTCTTC.

This clonotype was observed at least ten times. The chain is built from TRBV4-3 and TRBJ2-2; D gene unclear. The CDR3 spans 14 residues. Trimming pared 4 bases from V and 1 base from J, leaving 7 bases between. In germline, CDR1 is LGHNA, CDR2 YSLEER. CDR3 protein: CASSLSRNTGELFF. The CDR3 DNA reads as TGCGCCAGCAGCCTCAGCAGGAACACCGGGGAGCTGTTTTTT.

This clonotype has at least ten counts. The J gene is TRBJ2-5, the V gene TRBV7-9, with D possibly being TRBD1 (5 bases). Looked up from germline, CDR1 is SEHNR and CDR2 is FQNEAQ (reference sequence). Trimming cost V 3 bases and J 0 bases, with 14 bases left between them. This CDR3 contains 16 residues. CDR3 DNA sequence: TGTGCCAGCAGCTTGACGACAGCTTTGTACCAAGAGACCCAGTACTTC. Its translation is CASSLTTALYQETQYF.

This clonotype was recorded a few times. The V gene is TRBV28, the J gene TRBJ2-2, with 7 positions matching TRBD1. The CDR3 consists of 14 residues. Unmatched junction bases numbered 3, after V lost 2 bases and J lost 6 bases. CDR1 is MDHEN and CDR2 is SYDVKM in the germline V gene. CDR3 amino acids: CASSLVQGAGELFF. CDR3 coding DNA: TGTGCCAGCAGTTTAGTCCAGGGGGCCGGGGAGCTGTTTTTT.

This clonotype was detected ten times or more. This rearrangement joins TRBV11-3 to TRBJ2-2; TRBD1 matches at 11 bases. Germline V gene sequence: CDR1 SGHNT, CDR2 YENEEA. The CDR3 length is 20 residues. The ends lost 2 bases at V and 4 bases at J; junction bases unmatched: 15. CDR3 DNA: TGTGCCAGCAGCTTAAAGGGAGCCTGGGACAGGGGGTACAGCACCGGGGAGCTGTTTTTT. Protein product: CASSLKGAWDRGYSTGELFF.

In its sample, this clonotype was seen many times. The chain carries TRBV18 and TRBJ2-5; weak D call: TRBD2 (7 bases). Germline V gene data show CDR1 as KGHSH and CDR2 as LQKENI. The CDR3 spans 15 residues. Trimming cost V 3 bases and J 1 base, with 12 bases left between them. CDR3 nucleotides: TGTGCCAGCTCACCCCCCCGGGGGGCCCAAGAGACCCAGTACTTC. This translates into CASSPPRGAQETQYF.

The rearrangement links TRBV5-1 to TRBJ2-1; D not resolved. Trimming pared 2 bases from V and 5 bases from J, leaving 11 bases between. CDR1 and CDR2 (germline): SGHRS, YFSETQ. The CDR3 has 14 amino acids. The CDR3 nucleotides read TGCGCCAGCAGCTTCGACAACAACGACAATGAGCAGTTCTTC. Translating gives CASSFDNNDNEQFF. The entire variable domain, with the rest obtained from reference TRBV5-1 and TRBJ2-1, is as follows: KAGVTQTPRYLIKTRGQQVTLSCSPISGHRSVSWYQQTPGQGLQFLFEYFSETQRNKGNFPGRFSGRQFSNSRSEMNVSTLELGDSALYLCASSFDNNDNEQFFGPGTRLTVL.

This chain links TRBV7-2 with TRBJ2-5; 11 bases are a match to TRBD2. CDR1 is SGHTA and CDR2 is FQGNSA in the germline V gene. V lost 5 bases to trimming and J lost 5 bases; unmatched junction nucleotides: 4. The CDR3 totals 14 residues. The CDR3, as DNA: TGTGCCAGCAGCAATAGCGGGGGGGGGGAGACCCAGTACTTC. Translation gives CASSNSGGGETQYF.

This clonotype was seen repeatedly, ten times or more. V and J are TRBV28 and TRBJ2-5; D gene uncertain. The V and J ends lost 9 bases and 2 bases respectively, with 10 bases between them. CDR1 and CDR2 from the germline V gene are MDHEN and SYDVKM. This CDR3 is 12 amino acids long. The CDR3 nucleotides are TGTGCCAGTCGATTGGGGCAAGAGACCCAGTACTTC. Translating it yields CASRLGQETQYF.

Only a few counts were recorded for this clonotype. The chain is built from TRBV5-1 and TRBJ2-3, with 8 nucleotides matching TRBD1. The V gene end was trimmed by 3 bases and the J gene end by 1 base; junction bases not matched to a gene: 7. Germline assignment: CDR1 SGHRS and CDR2 YFSETQ. The CDR3 consists of 16 residues. CDR3 residues: CASSYSGGYGTDTQYF. The CDR3 DNA sequence: TGCGCCAGCAGCTATTCAGGGGGCTATGGCACAGATACGCAGTATTTT.

This clonotype was recorded many times. This rearrangement joins TRBV7-2 to TRBJ2-7; D is undetermined. Germline V lookup: CDR1 SGHTA, CDR2 FQGNSA. Trimming took off 3 bases at V and 2 bases at J, with 5 bases between the two ends. The CDR3 contains 12 residues. The CDR3 here is CASSFGTYEQYF. As DNA, the CDR3 is TGTGCCAGCAGCTTTGGAACCTACGAGCAGTACTTC.

This clonotype was found many times. The chain joins TRBV7-8 to TRBJ1-1, with a possible D match to TRBD1 (5 bases). The CDR3 runs to 15 residues. V lost 5 bases and J 0 bases, leaving 13 bases between the germline ends. Germline loops: CDR1 SGHVS, CDR2 FQNEAQ. CDR3 amino acids: CASSQAGGLNTEAFF. The DNA of the CDR3 is TGTGCCAGCAGCCAAGCTGGGGGGTTGAACACTGAAGCTTTCTTT.

This clonotype has a handful of counts. V and J are TRBV4-3 and TRBJ2-5; 9 bases are a match to TRBD1. V shed 4 bases, J shed 5 bases, and the junction held 11 bases outside the gene matches. The CDR3 has 16 residues. Per the germline V gene, CDR1 is LGHNA and CDR2 is YSLEER. The CDR3 nucleotides read TGCGCCAGCAGCCCGGAAACAGGGGGCGCGGGTGAGACCCAGTACTTC. Protein: CASSPETGGAGETQYF.

This clonotype was found many times. For the CDR3, the DNA is TGTGCCAGCAGGGCACAGGGTTACTATGGCTACACCTTC. It codes for CASRAQGYYGYTF. The chain employs TRBV6-5 and TRBJ1-2; tentatively, D is TRBD1 (6 bases). This CDR3 is built from 13 residues. V was shortened by 6 bases and J by 3 bases, with 11 bases between the two germline ends. CDR1 is MNHEY and CDR2 is SVGAGI in the germline V gene.